These T cell receptor beta chains were read from a single sample in a study of cytomegalovirus exposure and HLA in healthy donors. Assay: immunoSEQ multiplex PCR; the TCRdb copy retains only in-frame clones and omits some. Among approximately 70,000 clones listed, around 80% were seen once. The sequenced material came from PBMCs. The origin of the receptors is a man aged 40-49 years in good health and CMV-seronegative. The CDR3 runs from the conserved cysteine through the conserved F or W. The order of the fields is D gene, clone size, J gene, V gene, CDR3 DNA, CDR3 protein. A D gene is named only where the DNA matches it firmly. Some rows mark clone size as missing; the rest say once, few, many or name a class of expanded clone.

>NA|once|TRBJ2-2|TRBV11-2
TGTGCCAGCACCCAATCTAGGGAGGGGGCCGGGGAGCTGTTTTTT
CASTQSREGAGELFF
>TRBD1|NA|TRBJ1-3|TRBV2
TGTGCCAGCACCGGAGGGACAGGGGGTACTGGAAACACCATATATTTT
CASTGGTGGTGNTIYF
>TRBD2|NA|TRBJ2-1|TRBV9
TGTGCCAGCAGCGATAGCGGGGGGGCCTACAATGAGCAGTTCTTC
CASSDSGGAYNEQFF
>NA|NA|TRBJ1-1|TRBV19
TGTGCCAGTAGTACAATCGGGTCCGAAGCTTTCTTT
CASSTIGSEAFF
>TRBD2|NA|TRBJ2-7|TRBV7-9
TGTGCCAGCAGCCCCGGGACTAGCGGGATCCGTGACGAGCAGTACTTC
CASSPGTSGIRDEQYF
>TRBD1|NA|TRBJ2-5|TRBV18
TGTGCCAGCTCACCCTTCCGGGACAGGGCGCTCGGGGAGACCCAGTACTTC
CASSPFRDRALGETQYF
>NA|NA|TRBJ2-7|TRBV12-5
TGTGCTAGTGGTTGGGGGGACGAGCAGTACTTC
CASGWGDEQYF
>TRBD2|NA|TRBJ2-7|TRBV7-8
TGTGCCAGCAGCTCGCCGGGACTAGCGGGACATATTACCTACGAGCAGTACTTC
CASSSPGLAGHITYEQYF
>NA|NA|TRBJ1-2|TRBV9
TGTGCCAGCAGCGTAGAGGCGGGCGGACGAGGGGGCTACACCTTC
CASSVEAGGRGGYTF
>TRBD1|NA|TRBJ2-5|TRBV11-2
TGTGCCAGCAGCTTAATCGAGGGGGCATCTCGGGAGACCCAGTACTTC
CASSLIEGASRETQYF
>TRBD2|few|TRBJ2-3|TRBV7-2
TGTGCCAGCAGCACCCGTTTGGGAGGGAGGACGCAGTATTTT
CASSTRLGGRTQYF
>NA|NA|TRBJ1-2|TRBV28
TGTGCCAGCAATCGGGGGGGCCACTATGGCTACACCTTC
CASNRGGHYGYTF
>TRBD1|NA|TRBJ1-2|TRBV20-1
TGCAGTGCTAGAGTTACAGGGGGCTGCACCTTC
CSARVTGGCTF
>TRBD1|NA|TRBJ2-2|TRBV5-1
TGCGCCAGCAGCTTTACCCGGACAGGGGTAAACACCGGGGAGCTGTTTTTT
CASSFTRTGVNTGELFF
>TRBD2|NA|TRBJ2-2|TRBV28
TGTGCCAGCATCAGCGGGACCCTTCGAACCGGGGAGCTGTTTTTT
CASISGTLRTGELFF
>NA|NA|TRBJ2-7|TRBV14
TGTGCCAGCAGCCAAGATCTCGGAGGGGCCTACGAGCAGTACTTC
CASSQDLGGAYEQYF
>TRBD1|NA|TRBJ2-7|TRBV9
TGTGCCAGCAGCGCGGGGACAGGCAACTACGAGCAGTACTTC
CASSAGTGNYEQYF
>TRBD1|NA|TRBJ2-7|TRBV6-1
TGTGCCAGCAGCCAAAGGACAGGAGGATCGGACTTC
CASSQRTGGSDF
>TRBD2|NA|TRBJ2-3|TRBV11-1
TGTGCCAGCAGCTGGTTAGCGGGAGGCCTAATGGATACGCAGTATTTT
CASSWLAGGLMDTQYF
>TRBD2|NA|TRBJ2-2|TRBV19
TGTGCCAGTATCTACGGCGGGAGGGCCGGCGGGGAGCTGTTTTTT
CASIYGGRAGGELFF
>NA|NA|TRBJ2-7|TRBV5-1
TGCGCCAGCAGCTTGGTCGGGTCCTACGAGCAGTACTTC
CASSLVGSYEQYF
>NA|NA|TRBJ2-7|TRBV18
TGTGCCAGCTCACCGGGGACAAGTTCCTACGAGCAGTACTTC
CASSPGTSSYEQYF
>NA|NA|TRBJ1-3|TRBV6-1
TGTGCCATCTCAGGGACTTCATCTTTTGGAAACACCATATATTTT
CAISGTSSFGNTIYF
>TRBD2|NA|TRBJ2-3|TRBV7-2
TGTGCCAGCAGCTTAAGACGAAGCGGGACTAGCACAGATACGCAGTATTTT
CASSLRRSGTSTDTQYF
>NA|once|TRBJ2-7|TRBV10-1
TGCGCCAGCAGTGAGTCGGGGCAGGGGGGAACGTACGAGCAGTACTTC
CASSESGQGGTYEQYF
>NA|few|TRBJ2-7|TRBV10-1
TGCGCCAGCAGTGACAGGGAAATGGAAGAGCAGTACTTC
CASSDREMEEQYF
>NA|NA|TRBJ1-1|TRBV5-4
TGTGCCAGCAGCTTGGAGCTGAACACTGAAGCTTTCTTT
CASSLELNTEAFF
>NA|few|TRBJ1-3|TRBV29-1
TGCAGCGTTGACTATGGAAACACCATATATTTT
CSVDYGNTIYF
>TRBD2|NA|TRBJ2-7|TRBV9
TGTGCCAGCAGCGTAGAGGGCGGGAGGACCTACGAGCAGTACTTC
CASSVEGGRTYEQYF
>NA|NA|TRBJ2-7|TRBV7-6
TGTGCCAGCAGCTTGGAGGGTCCAAGATACGAGCAGTACTTC
CASSLEGPRYEQYF
>NA|NA|TRBJ2-2|TRBV9
TGTGCCAGCTCCGGACCCACGGGGACCGGGGAGCTGTTTTTT
CASSGPTGTGELFF
>NA|NA|TRBJ2-7|TRBV7-9
TGTTCCAGCACGGCAGAGGCCTACGAGCAGTACTTC
CSSTAEAYEQYF
>NA|NA|TRBJ1-1|TRBV29-1
TGCAGCGTTGGGGGGGGGTTTAACACTGAAGCTTTCTTT
CSVGGGFNTEAFF
>NA|NA|TRBJ2-7|TRBV29-1
TGCAGCGTTGCCCTACCGACAGTCTCCTACGAGCAGTACTTC
CSVALPTVSYEQYF
>NA|NA|TRBJ2-3|TRBV6-1
TGTGCCAGCACCCGGGATGGCCCAGATACGCAGTATTTT
CASTRDGPDTQYF
>NA|NA|TRBJ1-2|TRBV29-1
TGCAGCGTTGAAGTTCCGGAGGGCTACACCTTC
CSVEVPEGYTF
>NA|once|TRBJ1-6|TRBV30
TGTGCCTGGGCGGGCACTAGGGATTCACCCCTCCACTTT
CAWAGTRDSPLHF
>NA|NA|TRBJ1-1|TRBV28
TGTGCCAGCAGGGGGGACTTGAACACTGAAGCTTTCTTT
CASRGDLNTEAFF
>NA|NA|TRBJ1-2|TRBV11-2
TGTGCCAGCAGCCCTTTTGACAGCCGACAGGGCTACACCTTC
CASSPFDSRQGYTF
>NA|NA|TRBJ2-5|TRBV11-2
TGTGCCAGCAGCTTTCAGCGAGAGACCCAGTACTTC
CASSFQRETQYF
>TRBD2|NA|TRBJ2-1|TRBV7-3
TGTGCCAGCAGCTTAACGTCTAGCGGCAATGAGCAGTTCTTC
CASSLTSSGNEQFF
>TRBD2|NA|TRBJ2-3|TRBV7-9
TGTTCCAGCAGCTTAGCGGGTAGCGGTTCCACAGATACGCAGTATTTT
CSSSLAGSGSTDTQYF
>TRBD1|NA|TRBJ2-1|TRBV7-9
TGTTCCAGCAGCTTCTTCCCCGACAGGGGGAGGAATGAGCAGTTCTTC
CSSSFFPDRGRNEQFF
>NA|NA|TRBJ2-7|TRBV4-1
TGCGCCAGCAGCCAGGCCGAAGGTGGGGGGACGTACGAGCAGTACTTC
CASSQAEGGGTYEQYF
>TRBD2|NA|TRBJ2-3|TRBV7-2
TGTGCCAGCATCCTAGTTCAAGCGGGGGGGTCACCGCAGTATTTT
CASILVQAGGSPQYF
>TRBD1|few|TRBJ2-7|TRBV2
TGTGCCAGCAGTGGCGGGACAGGGAACTACGAGCAGTACTTC
CASSGGTGNYEQYF
>NA|NA|TRBJ1-6|TRBV19
TGTGCCAGTAGTATACGGTCAGGAGGTTTGTCTTCACCCCTCCACTTT
CASSIRSGGLSSPLHF
>NA|NA|TRBJ2-1|TRBV11-2
TGTGCCAGCAGCTTAGATTCGCCCAGGGTCAATGAGCAGTTCTTC
CASSLDSPRVNEQFF
>TRBD1|NA|TRBJ1-1|TRBV29-1
TGCAGCGTTACGAGGACAGGGAACACTGAAGCTTTCTTT
CSVTRTGNTEAFF
>NA|few|TRBJ2-1|TRBV5-1
TGCGCCAGCAGCCCCCGGTGGGACAACTACAATGAGCAGTTCTTC
CASSPRWDNYNEQFF
>NA|NA|TRBJ1-1|TRBV28
TGTGCCAGCACTGTGGGCGTTGAAGCTTTCTTT
CASTVGVEAFF
>NA|NA|TRBJ1-3|TRBV9
TGTGCCAGCAGCCCTCCGGGACTCCTATCTGGAAACACCATATATTTT
CASSPPGLLSGNTIYF